This T cell receptor (beta chain) was found in a study of technical replicates of blood from a handful of donors. The V end lost 4 bases, the J end lost 7 bases, and 7 bases lay between the germline ends. The CDR3 consists of 12 residues. Germline CDR1 reads SEHNR; CDR2 reads FQNEAQ (reference sequence). Sequencing was performed with immunoSEQ multiplex PCR; in TCRdb, only in-frame clones are kept and a portion is missing. This table has some 77,000 clones, 96% appearing once. This chain joins TRBV7-9 and TRBJ2-2; possibly TRBD1 for D (6 bases). The receptor comes from a human donor in good health. Sequenced material: T cells isolated from PBMCs. CDR3 sequence (DNA): TGTGCCAGCAGCTGGGGACACGGGGAGCTGTTTTTT. It encodes CASSWGHGELFF.